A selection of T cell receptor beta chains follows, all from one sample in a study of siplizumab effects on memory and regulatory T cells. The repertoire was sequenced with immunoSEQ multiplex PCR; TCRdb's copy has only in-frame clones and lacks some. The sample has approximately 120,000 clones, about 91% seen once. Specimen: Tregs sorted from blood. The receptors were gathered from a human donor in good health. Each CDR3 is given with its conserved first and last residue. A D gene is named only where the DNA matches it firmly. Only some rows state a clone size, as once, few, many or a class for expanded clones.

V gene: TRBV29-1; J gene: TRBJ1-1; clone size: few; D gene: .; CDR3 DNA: TGCAGCGTTGGACGTTTGATGAACACTGAAGCTTTCTTT; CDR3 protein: CSVGRLMNTEAFF
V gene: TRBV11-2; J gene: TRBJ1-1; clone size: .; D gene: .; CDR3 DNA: TGTGCCAGCAGCTTAGATAGGGGTCGGCTGAGAACTGAAGCTTTCTTT; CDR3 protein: CASSLDRGRLRTEAFF
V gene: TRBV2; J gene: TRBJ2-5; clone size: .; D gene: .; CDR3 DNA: TGTGCCAGCAGCGGAGGACAGCAAGAGACCCAGTACTTC; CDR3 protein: CASSGGQQETQYF
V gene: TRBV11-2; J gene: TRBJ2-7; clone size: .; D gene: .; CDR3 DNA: TGTGCCAGCAGCTTAGAAGGGGGATGGGGAGGGGAGCAGTACTTC; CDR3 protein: CASSLEGGWGGEQYF
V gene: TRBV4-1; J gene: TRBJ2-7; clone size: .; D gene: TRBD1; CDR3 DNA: TGCGCCAGCAGCCAAGATTGGACAGGGGGCTTCGAGCAGTACTTC; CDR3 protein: CASSQDWTGGFEQYF
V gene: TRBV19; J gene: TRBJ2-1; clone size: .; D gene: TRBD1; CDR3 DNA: TGTGCCAGTAGTATCGATTACAGGGGGCGGGAGCAGTTCTTC; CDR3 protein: CASSIDYRGREQFF
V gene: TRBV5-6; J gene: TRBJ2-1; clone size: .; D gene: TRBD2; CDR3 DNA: TGTGCCAGCAGCTTGTTCCGGGGGGTCCTCGGCAATGAGCAGTTCTTC; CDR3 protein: CASSLFRGVLGNEQFF
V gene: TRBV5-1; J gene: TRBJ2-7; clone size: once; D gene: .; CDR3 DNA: TGCGCCAGCAGCTTGGCCGGTCGGGAGATGTTTCAGTACTTC; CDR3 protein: CASSLAGREMFQYF
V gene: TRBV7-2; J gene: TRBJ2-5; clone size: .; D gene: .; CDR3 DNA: TGTGCCAGCAGTTCTCAGGTTTGGGAGACCCAGTACTTC; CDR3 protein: CASSSQVWETQYF
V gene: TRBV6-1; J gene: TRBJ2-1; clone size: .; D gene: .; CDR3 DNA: TGTGCCAGCAGTGTACCAGTATACAATGAGCAGTTCTTC; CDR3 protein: CASSVPVYNEQFF
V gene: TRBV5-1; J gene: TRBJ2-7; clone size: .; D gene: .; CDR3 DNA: TGCGCCAGCAGCTTGGCCTGGGCATCCTACGAGCAGTACTTC; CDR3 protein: CASSLAWASYEQYF
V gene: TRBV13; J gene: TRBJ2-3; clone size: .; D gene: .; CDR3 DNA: TGTGCCAGCAGCTTATTAGTCGGTATCCTCACAGATACGCAGTATTTT; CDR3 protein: CASSLLVGILTDTQYF
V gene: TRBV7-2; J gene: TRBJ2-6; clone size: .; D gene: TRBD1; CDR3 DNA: TGTGCCAGCAGCCCAAGACAGGGCTCTGGGGCCAACGTCCTGACTTTC; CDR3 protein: CASSPRQGSGANVLTF
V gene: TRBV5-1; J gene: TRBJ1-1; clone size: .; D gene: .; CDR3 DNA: TGCGCCAGCAGCTCCTACAGCCGACACTACACTGAAGCTTTCTTT; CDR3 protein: CASSSYSRHYTEAFF
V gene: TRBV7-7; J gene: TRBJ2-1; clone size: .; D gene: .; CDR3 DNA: TGTGCTAGCAGCTTAGCCGGGGGGCAGGACAATGAGCAGTTCTTC; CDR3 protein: CASSLAGGQDNEQFF
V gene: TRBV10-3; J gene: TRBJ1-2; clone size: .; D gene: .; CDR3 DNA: TGTGCCATCAGTCCCTCTATCCTCTATGGCTACACCTTC; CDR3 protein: CAISPSILYGYTF
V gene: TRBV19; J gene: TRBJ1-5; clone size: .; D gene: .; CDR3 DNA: TGTGCCAGTAGTATAGTAAGAAGCAATCAGCCCCAGCATTTT; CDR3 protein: CASSIVRSNQPQHF
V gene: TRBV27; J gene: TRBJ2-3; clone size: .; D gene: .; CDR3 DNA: TGTGCCAGCAGCTCTGACAGTCTGGTCACAGATACGCAGTATTTT; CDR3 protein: CASSSDSLVTDTQYF
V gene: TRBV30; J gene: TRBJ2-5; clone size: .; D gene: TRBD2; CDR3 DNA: TGTGCCTGGAGTCACCTAGCGGGAGTGGTCGAGACCCAGTACTTC; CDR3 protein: CAWSHLAGVVETQYF
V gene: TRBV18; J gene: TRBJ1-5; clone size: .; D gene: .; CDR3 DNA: TGTGCCAGCTCCCCTCGGACAGTCGATCAGCCCCAGCATTTT; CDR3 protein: CASSPRTVDQPQHF
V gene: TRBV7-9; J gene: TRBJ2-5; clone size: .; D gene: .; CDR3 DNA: TGTGCCAGCAGTTACAGGGTTCGGGAGACCCAGTACTTC; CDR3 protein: CASSYRVRETQYF
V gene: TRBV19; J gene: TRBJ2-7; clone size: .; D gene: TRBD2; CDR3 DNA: TGTGCCAGTAGTGAGAGCTTAATCGGACTAGCGGCCGCCTACGAGCAGTACTTC; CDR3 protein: CASSESLIGLAAAYEQYF
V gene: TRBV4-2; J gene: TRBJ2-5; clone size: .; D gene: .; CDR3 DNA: TGTGCCAGCAGCCAAAATGGACAGCAAGAGACCCAGTACTTC; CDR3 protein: CASSQNGQQETQYF
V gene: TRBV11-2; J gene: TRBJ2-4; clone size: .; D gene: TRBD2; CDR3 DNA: TGTGCCAGCAGCTTATTAGGTAGCGGGAGGGGAGCCAAAAACATTCAGTACTTC; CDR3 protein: CASSLLGSGRGAKNIQYF
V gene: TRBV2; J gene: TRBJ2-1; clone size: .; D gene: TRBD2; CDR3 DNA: TGTGCCAGCACCGTCACTAGCGGGAGTACTGAGCAGTTCTTC; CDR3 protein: CASTVTSGSTEQFF
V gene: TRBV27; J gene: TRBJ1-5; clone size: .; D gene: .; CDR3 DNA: TGTGCCAGCAGTCCGGAGCGCTATAGCAATCAGCCCCAGCATTTT; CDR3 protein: CASSPERYSNQPQHF
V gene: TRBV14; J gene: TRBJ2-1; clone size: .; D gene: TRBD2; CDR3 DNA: TGTGCCAGCAGCCAATTTCTTACAAGCGGGGGTTACAATGAGCAGTTCTTC; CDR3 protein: CASSQFLTSGGYNEQFF
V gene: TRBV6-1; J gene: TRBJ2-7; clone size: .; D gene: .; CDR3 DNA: TGTGCCAGCGTGTCGTACGGGGGTTACTCCTACGAGCAGTACTTC; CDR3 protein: CASVSYGGYSYEQYF
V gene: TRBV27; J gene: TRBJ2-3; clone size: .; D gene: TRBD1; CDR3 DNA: TGTGCCAGCAGTAGCGACAGGGTAGCAGATACGCAGTATTTT; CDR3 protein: CASSSDRVADTQYF
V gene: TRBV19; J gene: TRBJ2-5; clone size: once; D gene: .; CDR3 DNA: TGTGCCAGTAGTAGGGGACGGCCCCCAGAGACCCAGTACTTC; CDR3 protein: CASSRGRPPETQYF
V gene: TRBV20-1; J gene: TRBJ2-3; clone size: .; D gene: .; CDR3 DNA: TGCAGTTCGCGCCGCGATACGCAGTATTTT; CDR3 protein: CSSRRDTQYF
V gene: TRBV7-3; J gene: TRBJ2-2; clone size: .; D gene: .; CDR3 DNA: TGTGCCAGCAGCCCTACGGCCTACGGGGAGCTGTTTTTT; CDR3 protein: CASSPTAYGELFF
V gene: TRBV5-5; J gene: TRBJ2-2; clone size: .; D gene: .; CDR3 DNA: TGTGCCAGCAGTCCGTCTGTGGCGTACGCCGGGGAGCTGTTTTTT; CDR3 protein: CASSPSVAYAGELFF
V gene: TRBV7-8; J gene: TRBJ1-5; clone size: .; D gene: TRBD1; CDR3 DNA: TGTGCCAGCAGCTTAGCTCCAGGGGGATATCAGCCCCAGCATTTT; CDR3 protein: CASSLAPGGYQPQHF
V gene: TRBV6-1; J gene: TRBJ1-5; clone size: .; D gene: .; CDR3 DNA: TGTGCCAGCAGGGCCCAGGGTCATAGCAATCAGCCCCAGCATTTT; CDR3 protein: CASRAQGHSNQPQHF
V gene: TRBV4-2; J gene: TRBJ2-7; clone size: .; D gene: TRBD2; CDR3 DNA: TGTGCCAGCAGCCAAGATATGACAGCGGGATTCTCCTACGAGCAGTACTTC; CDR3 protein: CASSQDMTAGFSYEQYF
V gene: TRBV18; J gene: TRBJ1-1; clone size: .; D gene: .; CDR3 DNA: TGTGCCAGCTCACCGTCCTGGAACACTGAAGCTTTCTTT; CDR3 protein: CASSPSWNTEAFF